The rows below give T cell receptor beta chains drawn from one sample of a study of blood T cell repertoires in COVID-19. TCRdb's table, derived via immunoSEQ multiplex PCR, lists solely in-frame clones and lacks some. The table has around 130,000 clones, roughly 89% seen once. Source material: peripheral blood. The receptors originated from a man aged 40-49 years with acute or convalescent COVID-19. Both conserved end residues are part of each CDR3. The D gene is left open where the match is weak. Clone size is not always given. Where it is, it says once, few, many or a class for expanded clones.

v_gene	abundance	d_gene	j_gene	CDR3aa	CDR3nt
TRBV7-9	-	TRBD2	TRBJ2-2	CASSLGLARGTNTGELFF	TGTGCCAGCAGCCTTGGACTAGCGAGGGGGACGAACACCGGGGAGCTGTTTTTT
TRBV7-9	few	TRBD1	TRBJ1-1	CASSLVLGQATEAFF	TGTGCCAGCAGCTTAGTTTTGGGACAGGCCACTGAAGCTTTCTTT
TRBV11-2	-	-	TRBJ2-3	CASSLGLGTDTQYF	TGTGCCAGCAGCCTAGGACTTGGCACAGATACGCAGTATTTT
TRBV19	once	-	TRBJ1-1	CASTVETQGNTEAFF	TGTGCCAGTACCGTAGAGACGCAGGGGAACACTGAAGCTTTCTTT
TRBV6-6	-	-	TRBJ1-5	CASTHRAGGNQPQHF	TGTGCCAGCACCCACAGGGCAGGGGGCAATCAGCCCCAGCATTTT
TRBV27	once	-	TRBJ2-1	CASSFWTTATSYNEQFF	TGTGCCAGCAGTTTTTGGACTACCGCGACGTCCTACAATGAGCAGTTCTTC
TRBV30	-	TRBD1	TRBJ1-5	CAWSTGTGGNQPQHF	TGTGCCTGGAGCACCGGGACAGGGGGCAATCAGCCCCAGCATTTT
TRBV4-1	-	TRBD1	TRBJ1-4	CASSSPDRVEKLFF	TGCGCCAGCAGCTCCCCCGACAGGGTCGAAAAACTGTTTTTT
TRBV10-3	-	-	TRBJ1-2	CAISEPQGVNYGYTF	TGTGCCATCAGTGAACCCCAGGGCGTGAACTATGGCTACACCTTC
TRBV7-2	-	-	TRBJ2-3	CASSLVQRWPPNTQYF	TGTGCCAGCAGCTTAGTGCAGCGGTGGCCCCCAAATACGCAGTATTTT
TRBV7-2	-	-	TRBJ2-7	CASSLGAGHYEQYF	TGTGCCAGCAGCTTAGGAGCGGGACACTACGAGCAGTACTTC
TRBV7-6	-	-	TRBJ1-3	CASSLAPSGTGNTIYF	TGTGCCAGCAGCTTAGCGCCCTCAGGGACTGGAAACACCATATATTTT
TRBV9	-	TRBD1	TRBJ1-3	CASSNRGSGNTIYF	TGTGCCAGCAGCAACAGGGGTTCTGGAAACACCATATATTTT
TRBV2	-	TRBD1	TRBJ1-5	CASSERPTGLSNQPQHF	TGTGCCAGCAGTGAACGGCCGACAGGGCTGAGCAATCAGCCCCAGCATTTT
TRBV19	-	TRBD1	TRBJ1-1	CASSIGQGGTEAFF	TGTGCCAGTAGTATAGGACAGGGGGGCACTGAAGCTTTCTTT
TRBV19	-	TRBD1	TRBJ2-1	CASSPTGDYNEQFF	TGTGCCAGTAGCCCGACAGGGGACTACAATGAGCAGTTCTTC
TRBV4-3	-	-	TRBJ1-2	CASSQDPRSYGYTF	TGCGCCAGCAGCCAAGATCCGAGATCGTATGGCTACACCTTC
TRBV10-1	once	TRBD1	TRBJ2-3	CASSESAGGIRTDTQYF	TGCGCCAGCAGTGAGTCGGCAGGGGGCATTAGGACAGATACGCAGTATTTT
TRBV9	-	TRBD2	TRBJ2-1	CASSVSSSGRGEQFF	TGTGCCAGCAGCGTAAGCTCTAGCGGGAGAGGGGAGCAGTTCTTC
TRBV2	-	TRBD1	TRBJ1-5	CASRGTGVNQPQHF	TGTGCCAGCAGAGGAACAGGGGTGAATCAGCCCCAGCATTTT
TRBV7-9	-	-	TRBJ1-1	CATRDFDRTEAFF	TGTGCCACCCGAGATTTTGACAGGACGGAAGCTTTCTTT
TRBV18	-	-	TRBJ2-3	CASSPNSYTDTQYF	TGTGCCAGCTCACCAAACTCTTACACAGATACGCAGTATTTT
TRBV6-1	-	TRBD2	TRBJ2-1	CASSEALLLAGRDNEQFF	TGTGCCAGCAGTGAAGCGTTATTACTAGCGGGGCGGGACAATGAGCAGTTCTTC
TRBV5-1	-	TRBD1	TRBJ1-3	CASSEGTGGENTIYF	TGCGCCAGCAGCGAGGGGACAGGGGGCGAAAACACCATATATTTT
TRBV20-1	-	TRBD1	TRBJ1-4	CSASPQGNFANEKLFF	TGCAGTGCTAGTCCACAGGGGAATTTTGCTAATGAAAAACTGTTTTTT
TRBV7-8	-	-	TRBJ1-4	CASSVVMGSRDEKLFF	TGTGCCAGCAGCGTTGTTATGGGGAGTAGAGATGAAAAACTGTTTTTT
TRBV27	-	-	TRBJ1-1	CASSLTGTEAFF	TGTGCCAGCAGTCTCACCGGGACTGAAGCTTTCTTT
TRBV4-1	-	TRBD1	TRBJ1-5	CASSQEVQGPNQPQHF	TGCGCCAGCAGCCAAGAGGTACAGGGGCCAAATCAGCCCCAGCATTTT
TRBV7-9	-	TRBD1	TRBJ2-2	CASSSPPGGSTGELFF	TGTGCCAGCAGCTCCCCGCCAGGGGGCTCGACCGGGGAGCTGTTTTTT
TRBV11-2	once	-	TRBJ2-6	CASSSYGANVLTF	TGTGCCAGCAGTTCCTACGGGGCCAACGTCCTGACTTTC
TRBV9	-	TRBD2	TRBJ2-4	CASSRGASGRGAKNIQYF	TGTGCCAGCAGCCGGGGGGCTAGCGGGAGAGGAGCCAAAAACATTCAGTACTTC
TRBV5-1	-	-	TRBJ2-1	CASGLMPSYNEQFF	TGCGCCAGCGGGCTAATGCCATCCTACAATGAGCAGTTCTTC
TRBV5-4	once	-	TRBJ1-3	CASSLVGENTIYF	TGTGCCAGCAGCTTGGTCGGGGAGAACACCATATATTTT
TRBV7-9	-	-	TRBJ2-4	CASSLDRVWNIQYF	TGTGCCAGCAGCTTAGATCGGGTTTGGAACATTCAGTACTTC
TRBV7-2	-	TRBD1	TRBJ1-5	CASSLQGGNQPQHF	TGTGCCAGCAGCTTGCAGGGGGGCAATCAGCCCCAGCATTTT
TRBV30	-	TRBD1	TRBJ1-2	CAWLQDRGHGYTF	TGTGCCTGGCTTCAGGACAGGGGCCATGGCTACACCTTC
TRBV3-1/TRBV3-2	few	-	TRBJ1-6	CASSPLMSGGGSPLHF	TGTGCCAGCAGCCCCCTGATGTCGGGGGGCGGTTCACCCCTCCACTTT
TRBV11-1	few	-	TRBJ2-4	CASSLTGGRQYF	TGTGCCAGCAGCTTAACGGGGGGCAGGCAGTACTTC
TRBV19	once	TRBD1	TRBJ1-2	CASSVDRDRGDYGYTF	TGTGCCAGTAGTGTGGACCGGGACAGGGGAGACTATGGCTACACCTTC
TRBV30	-	TRBD1	TRBJ1-2	CAWSVPNRGNGYTF	TGTGCCTGGAGTGTCCCGAACAGGGGAAATGGCTACACCTTC
TRBV6-5	-	TRBD1	TRBJ1-1	CASSYGQGSTEAFF	TGTGCCAGCAGTTACGGACAGGGGAGCACTGAAGCTTTCTTT
TRBV30	-	-	TRBJ2-7	CAWSWGLAGEQYF	TGTGCCTGGAGTTGGGGGCTAGCTGGAGAGCAGTACTTC
TRBV4-3	once	-	TRBJ1-1	CASSPSGANTEAFF	TGCGCCAGCAGTCCGAGCGGTGCGAACACTGAAGCTTTCTTT
TRBV5-4	-	-	TRBJ2-3	CASRDLNTDTQYF	TGTGCCAGCAGGGACTTGAACACAGATACGCAGTATTTT